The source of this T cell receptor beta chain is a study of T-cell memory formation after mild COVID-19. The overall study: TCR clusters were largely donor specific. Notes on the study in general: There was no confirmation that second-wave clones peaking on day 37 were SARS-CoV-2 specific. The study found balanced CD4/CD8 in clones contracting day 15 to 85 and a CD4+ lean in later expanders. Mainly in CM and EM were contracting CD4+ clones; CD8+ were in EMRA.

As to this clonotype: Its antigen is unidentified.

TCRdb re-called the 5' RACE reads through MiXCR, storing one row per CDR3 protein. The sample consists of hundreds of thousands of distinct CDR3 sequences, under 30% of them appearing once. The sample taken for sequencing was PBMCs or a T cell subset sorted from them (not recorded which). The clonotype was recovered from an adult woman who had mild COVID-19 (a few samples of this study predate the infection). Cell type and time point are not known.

CDR3 sequence: CASSSNNPSYNEQFF. CDR3 coding DNA: TGTGCCAGCAGCTCCAACAATCCCTCCTACAATGAGCAGTTCTTC. The chain uses TRBV11-3 and TRBJ2-1, with D hard to call. Trimming stripped 4 bases from V and 0 bases from J, with 10 bases between. The CDR3 consists of 15 residues. The germline gives CDR1 SGHNT, CDR2 YENEEA. Complete variable domain (other parts from reference TRBV11-3 and TRBJ2-1): EAGVVQSPRYKIIEKKQPVAFWCNPISGHNTLYWYLQNLGQGPELLIRYENEEAVDDSQLPKDRFSAERLKGVDSTLKIQPAELGDSAVYLCASSSNNPSYNEQFFGPGTRLTVL.